These 28 T cell receptor beta chains share one sample of origin, sequenced in a study of long-term antiretroviral therapy in people with HIV. Survey-level immunoSEQ v3.0 assays were run. Sequencing was performed with immunoSEQ multiplex PCR; in TCRdb, only in-frame clones are kept and a portion is missing. Of roughly 16,000 clones in the sample, roughly nine tenths were seen once. The sample in question was unsorted PBMCs, obtained 0.3 years after starting antiretroviral therapy. The receptors come from a man aged 60 to 69 with HIV.

Written as DNA, the CDR3 is TGTGCCAGCAGCCAAGATCTGATTTCCCCTGGGGCCAACGTCCTGACTTTC. Residues: CASSQDLISPGANVLTF. This chain joins TRBV14 and TRBJ2-6; D gene ambiguous. The length of the CDR3 is 17 residues. The ends were cut back, 0 bases at V and 2 bases at J, with 11 bases in the middle. The germline V gene encodes CDR1 SGHDN and CDR2 FVKESK.

This chain links TRBV16 with TRBJ1-2; D might be TRBD1 (6 bases). Trimming shortened V by 0 bases and J by 4 bases, and 12 bases separated the two germline ends. The V gene's germline CDR1 is KGHSY and CDR2 FQNENV. This CDR3 comprises 15 residues. The chain's CDR3 is CASSQSGQTVYGYTF. As DNA, the CDR3 is TGTGCCAGCAGCCAATCAGGACAGACCGTCTATGGCTACACCTTC.

This chain connects TRBV5-1 to TRBJ2-1; TRBD2 matches at 13 bases. The CDR3 runs 14 residues. J was trimmed by 8 bases and V by 6 bases; bases with no gene match: 5. Germline CDR1 SGHRS, CDR2 YFSETQ. Here the CDR3 DNA reads TGCGCCAGCACCGGGACTAGCGGGGAATATGAGCAGTTCTTC. Its translation: CASTGTSGEYEQFF.

The chain carries TRBV27 and TRBJ2-3; TRBD2 matches at 9 bases. This CDR3 spans 15 amino acids. Germline V gene lookup returns CDR1 MNHEY and CDR2 SMNVEV (reference sequence). The V segment lost 4 bases and the J segment 5 bases; nucleotides outside the gene matches: 7. The CDR3 loop is CASSSGLALRDTQYF. DNA of the CDR3: TGTGCCAGCAGTTCCGGACTAGCGTTGAGAGATACGCAGTATTTT.

V usage is TRBV7-2 and J usage is TRBJ1-2; D remains unclear. There are 14 residues in the CDR3. V gave up 0 bases and J gave up 6 bases, with 11 bases separating them. Germline CDR1 is SGHTA and CDR2 is FQGNSA. In nucleotides, the CDR3 is TGTGCCAGCAGCTTAGCGGAGACGAGCCATGGCTACACCTTC. This gives the protein CASSLAETSHGYTF.

The CDR3: CASSLRWQGGTEAFF. In DNA form, the CDR3 reads TGTGCCAGCAGCTTGAGATGGCAGGGGGGTACTGAAGCTTTCTTT. The J gene is TRBJ1-1, the V gene TRBV5-6, with 7 bases identical to TRBD1. The CDR3 is 15 residues long. Per germline, CDR1 SGHDT and CDR2 YYEEEE. V lost 1 base and J lost 5; bases outside the gene matches: 8.

The V and J genes are TRBV21-1 and TRBJ2-7; the DNA was not used to check the table's D call, TRBD2. TRBV21-1 is listed as a pseudogene. The CDR3 covers 16 residues. CDR3 nucleotides: TGTGCCAGCAGCAACCCCCCCCCTAGCGGGGTATACGAGCAGTACTTC. Residues: CASSNPPPSGVYEQYF.

By frequency in the sample, this clone is large (0.1 to 1%). The chain recombines TRBV6-5 with TRBJ2-7; D not resolved. V was pared by 0 bases and J by 6 bases, with 9 bases between. The V gene's germline CDR1 is MNHEY and CDR2 SVGAGI. This CDR3 region has 13 residues. CDR3 region: CASSYSGWGEQYF. The CDR3 DNA sequence: TGTGCCAGCAGTTACTCGGGGTGGGGCGAGCAGTACTTC.

The rearrangement joins TRBV5-1 to TRBJ2-2; tentatively, D is TRBD1 (6 bases). The CDR3 sequence is 16 residues long. V was cut by 6 bases and J by 7 bases, with 22 bases left in between. Germline CDR1 SGHRS, CDR2 YFSETQ. The CDR3 bases are TGCGCCAGCACCACCCAGGCAGGGGATGGTAACGGGGAGCTGTTTTTT. Its protein is CASTTQAGDGNGELFF. The complete variable domain, with remaining parts taken from reference TRBV5-1 and TRBJ2-2, reads KAGVTQTPRYLIKTRGQQVTLSCSPISGHRSVSWYQQTPGQGLQFLFEYFSETQRNKGNFPGRFSGRQFSNSRSEMNVSTLELGDSALYLCASTTQAGDGNGELFFGEGSRLTVL.

The CDR3 reads CASSPLEGGLGQETQYF. Written as DNA, the CDR3 is TGTGCCAGCTCACCACTTGAGGGAGGGCTGGGCCAAGAGACCCAGTACTTC. The chain joins TRBV18 to TRBJ2-5; 7 bases align to TRBD2. The germline V gene encodes CDR1 KGHSH and CDR2 LQKENI. There are 17 residues in the CDR3. Trimming took 1 base from V and 1 from J; bases not matched to a gene: 9.

This chain joins TRBV5-1 and TRBJ2-5; D gene ambiguous. The V end lost 6 bases, the J end lost 5 bases, and 14 bases lay between the germline ends. This CDR3 is 13 amino acids long. CDR1 and CDR2 from the germline V gene are SGHRS and YFSETQ. In nucleotides, the CDR3 is TGCGCCAGCAAGTTCGGGTCTGGGGAGACCCAGTACTTC. It translates to CASKFGSGETQYF.

The chain has TRBV5-1 and TRBJ2-7; a weak D match, TRBD2 (5 bases). The CDR3 is 16 residues long. The germline gives CDR1 SGHRS, CDR2 YFSETQ. V dropped 3 bases and J dropped 2 bases, with 18 bases sitting between them. CDR3 in DNA: TGCGCCAGCAGCTCCCGCGGAGGCCGTTTTACCTACGAGCAGTACTTC. Its protein product is CASSSRGGRFTYEQYF.

The V call is TRBV5-6, the J call TRBJ1-2; D might be TRBD1 (5 bases). Germline lookup yields CDR1 SGHDT and CDR2 YYEEEE. With 2 bases removed from V and 4 bases from J, the gap between germline ends came to 12 bases. The CDR3 loop spans 14 amino acids. CDR3 coding DNA: TGTGCCAGCAGCTTCCCGGCACAGGCCTATGGCTACACCTTC. Residues: CASSFPAQAYGYTF.

This clone has just one count. The genes are TRBV7-6 and TRBJ2-1; D not resolved. CDR1 and CDR2 (germline): SGHVS, FNYEAQ. Between the trimmed V and J ends, which lost 0 bases and 7 bases, there was a span of 10 bases. CDR3 length: 14 residues. The CDR3 DNA follows: TGTGCCAGCAGCTTAGCACCAGGACCTAATGAGCAGTTCTTC. As protein: CASSLAPGPNEQFF. The variable domain in full, completed from reference TRBV7-6 and TRBJ2-1, reads GAGVSQSPRYKVTKRGQDVALRCDPISGHVSLYWYRQALGQGPEFLTYFNYEAQQDKSGLPNDRFSAERPEGSISTLTIQRTEQRDSAMYRCASSLAPGPNEQFFGPGTRLTVL.

The J gene is TRBJ2-3, the V gene TRBV7-6; 13 bases map to TRBD2. After removal of 3 bases from V and 2 bases from J, the junction contained 2 bases not matched to a gene. The V gene's germline CDR1 is SGHVS and CDR2 FNYEAQ. The CDR3 covers 16 residues. As DNA, the CDR3 is TGTGCCAGCAGCTTGGGACTAGCGGGGTTCACAGATACGCAGTATTTT. This codes for CASSLGLAGFTDTQYF.

The rearrangement links TRBV7-8 to TRBJ2-7; a weak D match, TRBD2 (6 bases). Germline V CDR1 and CDR2: SGHVS, FQNEAQ. The CDR3 contains 14 residues. V lost 3 bases to trimming and J lost 5 bases, with 14 bases between them. CDR3 nucleotide sequence: TGTGCCAGCAGCTTTGGGGCCAGGAGGGACGAGCAGTACTTC. Its protein is CASSFGARRDEQYF. Full variable domain (rest looked up from reference TRBV7-8 and TRBJ2-7): GAGVSQSPRYKVAKRGQDVALRCDPISGHVSLFWYQQALGQGPEFLTYFQNEAQLDKSGLPSDRFFAERPEGSVSTLKIQRTQQEDSAVYLCASSFGARRDEQYFGPGTRLTVT.

This chain joins TRBV6-6 and TRBJ1-4, with 8 nucleotides matching TRBD1. V lost 9 bases and J lost 6; bases outside the gene matches: 9. The germline V gene encodes CDR1 MNHNY and CDR2 SVGAGI (reference sequence). CDR3 length: 14 amino acids. CDR3 amino acids: CASDRGRSYEKLFF. The CDR3 nucleotides are TGTGCCAGTGACAGGGGTCGGTCCTATGAAAAACTGTTTTTT.

This clone came up once. The genes are TRBV7-3 and TRBJ1-1, with unresolved D. The CDR3 runs 13 residues. The germline CDR1 and CDR2 sequences are SGHTA and FQGTGA. The ends were cut back, 5 bases at V and 4 bases at J, with 11 bases in the middle. The CDR3 loop is CASSLSETTEAFF. The CDR3 bases are TGTGCCAGCAGCCTCTCAGAGACCACTGAAGCTTTCTTT. The whole variable domain, remainder taken from reference TRBV7-3 and TRBJ1-1, is GAGVSQTPSNKVTEKGKYVELRCDPISGHTALYWYRQSLGQGPEFLIYFQGTGAADDSGLPNDRFFAVRPEGSVSTLKIQRTERGDSAVYLCASSLSETTEAFFGQGTRLTVV.

This clone has only one observation. J is TRBJ1-4 and V is TRBV5-6, with a possible D match to TRBD1 (5 bases). Germline loops: CDR1 SGHDT, CDR2 YYEEEE. The CDR3 contains 15 residues. Trimming took 2 bases from V and 7 from J, leaving 15 bases between them. The CDR3 DNA is TGTGCCAGCAGCTTAGGGGTGTGGAGTGGTGAAAAACTGTTTTTT. Protein: CASSLGVWSGEKLFF.

The chain has TRBV5-1 and TRBJ2-5; D is ambiguous. Per germline, CDR1 SGHRS and CDR2 YFSETQ. Trimming shortened V by 0 bases and J by 0 bases, and 6 bases separated the two germline ends. The CDR3 has 14 amino acids. CDR3 protein: CASSLVADQETQYF. CDR3 DNA sequence: TGCGCCAGCAGCTTGGTGGCGGACCAAGAGACCCAGTACTTC. The full variable domain, with the rest looked up from reference TRBV5-1 and TRBJ2-5, is KAGVTQTPRYLIKTRGQQVTLSCSPISGHRSVSWYQQTPGQGLQFLFEYFSETQRNKGNFPGRFSGRQFSNSRSEMNVSTLELGDSALYLCASSLVADQETQYFGPGTRLLVL.

This rearrangement joins TRBV20-1 to TRBJ1-2; D remains unclear. The CDR3 is made up of 11 amino acids. Trimming took off 4 bases at V and 5 bases at J, with 8 bases between the two ends. Germline CDR1 DFQATT, CDR2 SNEGSKA (reference sequence). The CDR3 region has the DNA TGCAGTGCTAATCGAGTATATGGCTACACCTTC. It encodes CSANRVYGYTF.

The V call is TRBV6-5, the J call TRBJ1-1, with D possibly matching TRBD1 (5 bases). The CDR3 is 15 residues long. Germline CDR1 reads MNHEY; CDR2 reads SVGAGI. V was cut by 6 bases and J by 3 bases, with 17 bases left in between. In nucleotides, the CDR3 is TGTGCCAGCAGACCGCCAGGGAAATTGGACACTGAAGCTTTCTTT. This gives the protein CASRPPGKLDTEAFF.

The chain links TRBV4-3 to TRBJ2-7, with 10 bases that match TRBD1. The V gene end was trimmed by 1 base and the J gene end by 3 bases; junction bases not matched to a gene: 6. The CDR3 consists of 16 residues. Germline CDR1 reads LGHNA; CDR2 reads YSLEER. The CDR3 DNA reads as TGCGCCAGCAGCCAAGCTACCGGGACAGGGGACTACGAGCAGTACTTC. This translates into CASSQATGTGDYEQYF.

This clone appeared a single time. The chain couples TRBV5-4 to TRBJ2-1; D is uncertain. From germline, CDR1 is SGHNT and CDR2 YYREEE (reference sequence). The CDR3 is 11 amino acids. Trimming shortened V by 2 bases and J by 10 bases, and 7 bases separated the two germline ends. CDR3 amino acids: CASSLQREQFF. Here the CDR3 DNA reads TGTGCCAGCAGCTTACAACGGGAGCAGTTCTTC.

The chain carries TRBV2 and TRBJ2-7; a weak D match, TRBD2 (7 bases). The ends were cut back, 6 bases at V and 0 bases at J, with 21 bases in the middle. In germline, CDR1 is SNHLY, CDR2 FYNNEI. The CDR3 length is 17 residues. The CDR3 is CASSAVEGGTSSYEQYF. In DNA form, the CDR3 reads TGTGCCAGCAGCGCCGTGGAGGGGGGGACGAGCTCCTACGAGCAGTACTTC.

In this sample, this clone turned up once. V usage is TRBV5-4 and J usage is TRBJ2-6; D gene uncertain. V was shortened by 4 bases and J by 0 bases, with 8 bases between the two germline ends. Germline V lookup: CDR1 SGHNT, CDR2 YYREEE (reference sequence). CDR3 length: 15 amino acids. In nucleotides, the CDR3 is TGTGCCAGCAGCCTCGGGCACTCTGGGGCCAACGTCCTGACTTTC. As protein: CASSLGHSGANVLTF. The complete variable domain, with remaining parts taken from reference TRBV5-4 and TRBJ2-6, reads ETGVTQSPTHLIKTRGQQVTLRCSSQSGHNTVSWYQQALGQGPQFIFQYYREEENGRGNFPPRFSGLQFPNYSSELNVNALELDDSALYLCASSLGHSGANVLTFGAGSRLTVL.

The rearrangement links TRBV7-8 to TRBJ2-1, with TRBD2 matching 15 bases. The germline V gene encodes CDR1 SGHVS and CDR2 FQNEAQ. The trim removed 4 bases at V and 3 bases at J, leaving 4 bases unmatched. The CDR3 has 17 residues. The CDR3 bases are TGTGCCAGCAGCTACGGACTAGCGGGAGGGTTCTACAATGAGCAGTTCTTC. It encodes CASSYGLAGGFYNEQFF.

The rearrangement joins TRBV11-2 to TRBJ2-1; D is ambiguous. CDR1 and CDR2 from the germline V gene are SGHAT and FQNNGV. V lost 5 bases to trimming and J lost 5 bases, with 22 bases between them. This CDR3 is built from 17 residues. CDR3 sequence: CASSLWPDGSDNNEQFF. The CDR3 nucleotides read TGTGCCAGCAGCCTTTGGCCCGACGGTTCGGATAACAATGAGCAGTTCTTC.